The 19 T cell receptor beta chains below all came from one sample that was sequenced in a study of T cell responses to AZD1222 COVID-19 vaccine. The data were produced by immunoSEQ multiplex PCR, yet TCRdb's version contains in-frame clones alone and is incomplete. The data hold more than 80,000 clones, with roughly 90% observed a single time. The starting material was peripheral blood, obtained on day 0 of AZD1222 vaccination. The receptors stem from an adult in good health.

CDR3 sequence: CASSSLGGAGGYTF. For the CDR3, the DNA is TGTGCCAGCAGCTCCTTAGGGGGGGCAGGTGGCTACACCTTC. V usage is TRBV7-2 and J usage is TRBJ1-2; a possible D gene is TRBD1 (6 bases). CDR1 and CDR2 from the germline V gene are SGHTA and FQGNSA. Between the trimmed V and J ends, which lost 4 bases and 7 bases, there was a span of 16 bases. This CDR3 comprises 14 residues.

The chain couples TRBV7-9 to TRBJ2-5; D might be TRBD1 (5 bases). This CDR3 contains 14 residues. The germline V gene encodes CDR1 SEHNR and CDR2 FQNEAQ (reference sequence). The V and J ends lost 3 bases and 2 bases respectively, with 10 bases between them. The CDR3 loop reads CASSFPPGQETQYF. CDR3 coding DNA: TGTGCCAGCAGCTTTCCCCCAGGGCAAGAGACCCAGTACTTC.

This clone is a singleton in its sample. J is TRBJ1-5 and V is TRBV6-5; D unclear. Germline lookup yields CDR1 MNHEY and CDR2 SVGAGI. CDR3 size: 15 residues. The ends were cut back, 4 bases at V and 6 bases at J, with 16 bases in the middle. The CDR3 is CASSSVNLQRQPQHF. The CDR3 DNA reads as TGTGCCAGCAGTTCCGTTAACCTGCAGCGTCAGCCCCAGCATTTT.

CDR3 protein: CASTAPGLEAGELFF. DNA for the CDR3: TGTGCCAGTACAGCCCCGGGACTAGAAGCCGGGGAGCTGTTTTTT. This sequence joins TRBV19 and TRBJ2-2; 8 nucleotides align to TRBD2. Germline V gene sequence: CDR1 LNHDA, CDR2 SQIVND (reference sequence). The length of the CDR3 is 15 residues. V shed 7 bases and J 6 bases; nucleotides not matched to a gene: 10. Filled out from reference TRBV19 and TRBJ2-2, the complete variable domain reads DGGITQSPKYLFRKEGQNVTLSCEQNLNHDAMYWYRQDPGQGLRLIYYSQIVNDFQKGDIAEGYSVSREKKESFPLTVTSAQKNPTAFYLCASTAPGLEAGELFFGEGSRLTVL.

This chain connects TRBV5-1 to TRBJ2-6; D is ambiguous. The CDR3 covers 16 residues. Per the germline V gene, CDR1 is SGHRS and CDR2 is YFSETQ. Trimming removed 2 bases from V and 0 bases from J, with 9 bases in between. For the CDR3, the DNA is TGCGCCAGCAGCTTCGACACCCACTCTGGGGCCAACGTCCTGACTTTC. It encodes CASSFDTHSGANVLTF.

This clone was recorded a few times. The CDR3 loop reads CASSAAFRGDNEQFF. In DNA form, the CDR3 reads TGTGCCAGCAGCGCCGCCTTTAGGGGAGACAATGAGCAGTTCTTC. The chain is built from TRBV9 and TRBJ2-1; D may be TRBD1 or TRBD2 (5 bases each). The CDR3 sequence is 15 residues long. Germline V lookup: CDR1 SGDLS, CDR2 YYNGEE. Between the trimmed V and J ends, which lost 3 bases and 5 bases, there was a span of 15 bases.

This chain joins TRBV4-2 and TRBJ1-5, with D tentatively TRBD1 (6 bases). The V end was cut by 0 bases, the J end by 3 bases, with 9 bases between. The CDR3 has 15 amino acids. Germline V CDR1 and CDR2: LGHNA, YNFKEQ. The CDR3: CASSQEQGANQPQHF. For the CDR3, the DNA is TGTGCCAGCAGCCAAGAACAGGGCGCCAATCAGCCCCAGCATTTT.

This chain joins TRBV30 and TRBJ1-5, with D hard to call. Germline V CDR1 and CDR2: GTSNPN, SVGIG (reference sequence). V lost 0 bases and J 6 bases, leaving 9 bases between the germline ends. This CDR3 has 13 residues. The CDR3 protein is CAWSVSGAQPQHF. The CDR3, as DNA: TGTGCCTGGAGTGTATCAGGCGCTCAGCCCCAGCATTTT. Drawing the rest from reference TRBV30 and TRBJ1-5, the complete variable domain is SQTIHQWPATLVQPVGSPLSLECTVEGTSNPNLYWYRQAAGRGLQLLFYSVGIGQISSEVPQNLSASRPQDRQFILSSKKLLLSDSGFYLCAWSVSGAQPQHFGDGTRLSIL.

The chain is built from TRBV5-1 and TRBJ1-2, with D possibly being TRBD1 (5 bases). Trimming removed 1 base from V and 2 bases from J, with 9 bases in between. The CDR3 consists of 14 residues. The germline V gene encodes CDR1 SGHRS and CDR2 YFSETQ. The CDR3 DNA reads TGCGCCAGCAGCTTGTCGGGGACCAACTATGGCTACACCTTC. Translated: CASSLSGTNYGYTF.

This CDR3 is CASSSTGTQPQHF. CDR3 bases: TGTGCCAGCAGCTCGACAGGGACTCAGCCCCAGCATTTT. The chain joins TRBV7-3 to TRBJ1-5, with 7 nucleotides matching TRBD1. Germline V gene lookup returns CDR1 SGHTA and CDR2 FQGTGA. V was pared by 4 bases and J by 6 bases, with 3 bases of the junction left unmatched. The CDR3 spans 13 residues.

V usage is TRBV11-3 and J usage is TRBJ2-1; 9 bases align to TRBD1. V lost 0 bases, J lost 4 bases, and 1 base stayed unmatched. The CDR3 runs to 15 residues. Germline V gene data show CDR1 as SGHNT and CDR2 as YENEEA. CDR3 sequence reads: CASSLEQGAYNEQFF. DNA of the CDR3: TGTGCCAGCAGCTTAGAACAGGGGGCGTACAATGAGCAGTTCTTC.

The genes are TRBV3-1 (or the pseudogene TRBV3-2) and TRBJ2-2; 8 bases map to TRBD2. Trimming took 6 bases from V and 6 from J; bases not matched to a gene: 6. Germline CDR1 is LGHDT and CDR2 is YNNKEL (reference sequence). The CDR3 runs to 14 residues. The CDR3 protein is CASSAAGGSGELFF. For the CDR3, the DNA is TGTGCCAGCAGTGCGGCGGGGGGCTCCGGGGAGCTGTTTTTT.

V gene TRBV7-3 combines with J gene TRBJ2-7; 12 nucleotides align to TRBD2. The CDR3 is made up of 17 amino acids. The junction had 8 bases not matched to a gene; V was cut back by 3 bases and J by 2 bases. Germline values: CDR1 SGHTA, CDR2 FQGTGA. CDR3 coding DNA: TGTGCCAGCAGCTTCGGGACTAGCGGGCGGGGGACCTACGAGCAGTACTTC. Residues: CASSFGTSGRGTYEQYF. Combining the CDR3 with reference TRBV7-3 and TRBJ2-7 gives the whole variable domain GAGVSQTPSNKVTEKGKYVELRCDPISGHTALYWYRQSLGQGPEFLIYFQGTGAADDSGLPNDRFFAVRPEGSVSTLKIQRTERGDSAVYLCASSFGTSGRGTYEQYFGPGTRLTVT.

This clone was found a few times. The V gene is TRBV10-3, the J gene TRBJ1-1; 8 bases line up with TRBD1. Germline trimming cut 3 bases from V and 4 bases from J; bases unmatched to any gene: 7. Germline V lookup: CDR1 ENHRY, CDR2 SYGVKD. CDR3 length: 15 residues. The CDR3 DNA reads TGTGCCATCAGTGATGGACAGGGAAGTGGCACTGAAGCTTTCTTT. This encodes CAISDGQGSGTEAFF.

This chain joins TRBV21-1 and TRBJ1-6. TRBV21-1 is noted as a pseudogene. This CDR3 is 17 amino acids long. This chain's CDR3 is CASSKRVTPSYNSPLHF. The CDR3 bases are TGTGCCAGCAGCAAGAGGGTGACACCTAGCTATAATTCACCCCTCCACTTT.

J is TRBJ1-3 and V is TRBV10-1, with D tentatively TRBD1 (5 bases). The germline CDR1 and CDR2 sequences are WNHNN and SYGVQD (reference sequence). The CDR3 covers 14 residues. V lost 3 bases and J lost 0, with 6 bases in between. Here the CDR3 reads CASSDGGSGNTIYF. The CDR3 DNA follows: TGCGCCAGCAGTGATGGGGGCTCTGGAAACACCATATATTTT.

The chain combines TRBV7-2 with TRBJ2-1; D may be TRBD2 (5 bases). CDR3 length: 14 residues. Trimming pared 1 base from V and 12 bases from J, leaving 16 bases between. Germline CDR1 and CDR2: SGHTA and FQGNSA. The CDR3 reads CASSLESSGEVQFF. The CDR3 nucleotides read TGTGCCAGCAGCTTAGAGTCCAGCGGAGAGGTGCAGTTCTTC.

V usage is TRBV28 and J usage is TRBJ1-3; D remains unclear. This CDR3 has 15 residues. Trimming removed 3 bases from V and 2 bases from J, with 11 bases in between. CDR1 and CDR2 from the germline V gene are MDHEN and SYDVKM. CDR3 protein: CASSFPAGTGNTIYF. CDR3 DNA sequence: TGTGCCAGCAGTTTCCCAGCGGGGACTGGAAACACCATATATTTT. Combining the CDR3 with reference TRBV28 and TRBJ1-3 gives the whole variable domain DVKVTQSSRYLVKRTGEKVFLECVQDMDHENMFWYRQDPGLGLRLIYFSYDVKMKEKGDIPEGYSVSREKKERFSLILESASTNQTSMYLCASSFPAGTGNTIYFGEGSWLTVV.

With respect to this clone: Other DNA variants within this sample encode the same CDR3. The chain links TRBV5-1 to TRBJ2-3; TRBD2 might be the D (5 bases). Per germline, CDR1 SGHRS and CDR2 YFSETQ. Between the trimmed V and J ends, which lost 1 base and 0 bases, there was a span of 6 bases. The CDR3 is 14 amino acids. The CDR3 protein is CASSLRTSTDTQYF. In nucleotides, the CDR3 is TGCGCCAGCAGCTTGAGGACTAGCACAGATACGCAGTATTTT.